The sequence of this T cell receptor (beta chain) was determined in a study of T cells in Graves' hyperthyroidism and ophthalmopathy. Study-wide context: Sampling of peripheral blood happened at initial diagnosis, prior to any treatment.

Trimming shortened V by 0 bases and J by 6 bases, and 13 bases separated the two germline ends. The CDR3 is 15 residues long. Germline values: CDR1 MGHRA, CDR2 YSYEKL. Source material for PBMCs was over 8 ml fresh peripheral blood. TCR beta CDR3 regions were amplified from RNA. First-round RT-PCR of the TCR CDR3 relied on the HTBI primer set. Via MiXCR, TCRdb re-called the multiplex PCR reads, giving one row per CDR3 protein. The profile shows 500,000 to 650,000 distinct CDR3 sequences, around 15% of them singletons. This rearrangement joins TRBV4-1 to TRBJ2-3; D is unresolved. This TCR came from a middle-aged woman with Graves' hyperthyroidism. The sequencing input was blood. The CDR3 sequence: CASSQDATSLDTQYF. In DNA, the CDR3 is TGCGCCAGCAGCCAAGATGCGACTTCGCTTGATACGCAGTATTTT.